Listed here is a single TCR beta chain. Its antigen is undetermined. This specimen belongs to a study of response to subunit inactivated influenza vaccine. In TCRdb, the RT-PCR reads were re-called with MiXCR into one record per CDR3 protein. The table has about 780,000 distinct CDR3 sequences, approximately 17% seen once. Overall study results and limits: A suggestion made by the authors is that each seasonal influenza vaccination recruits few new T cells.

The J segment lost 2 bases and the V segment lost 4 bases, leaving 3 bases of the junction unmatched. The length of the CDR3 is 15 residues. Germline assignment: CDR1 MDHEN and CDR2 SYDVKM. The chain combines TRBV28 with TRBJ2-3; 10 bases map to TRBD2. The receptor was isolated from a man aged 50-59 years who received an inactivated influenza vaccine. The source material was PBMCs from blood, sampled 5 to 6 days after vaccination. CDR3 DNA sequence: TGTGCCAGCAGTTCTAGCGGGAGACTCACAGATACGCAGTATTTT. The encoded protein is CASSSSGRLTDTQYF.